This T cell receptor beta chain appears in the sequencing data of a study of blood T cell repertoires in COVID-19. Study summary: The samples span acute and convalescent COVID-19 from the United States, Italy and Spain. PBMCs, B-cell-depleted T cells, or T cells were the source of the cDNA or gDNA that made up the material.

J gave up 3 bases and V 7 bases, and 2 bases lay outside the gene matches. CDR3 size: 14 residues. Germline V gives CDR1 MNHEY, CDR2 SMNVEV (reference sequence). Authors' data handling: Counts of nucleated cells, estimated from reference gene primer amplification, were obtained. Measured with immunoSEQ multiplex PCR; TCRdb has only the in-frame clones, and not every one. D and trimming were read from the DNA, whereas the V and J calls and clone size are those reported in that table. The profile shows some 190,000 clones, 80% to 90% of them singletons. The gene calls are TRBV27 and TRBJ2-2; TRBD1 agrees at 10 bases. The receptor comes from a human donor with active or convalescent COVID-19. The donor label of this sample is uncertain. The sequenced sample was peripheral blood. CDR3: CASTGTGDTGELFF. CDR3 nucleotide sequence: TGTGCCAGCACCGGGACAGGGGACACCGGGGAGCTGTTTTTT.